Below, one T cell receptor (beta chain) is given with its context. Antigen unknown. Healthy individuals who donated bone marrow served as the donors. Germline loops: CDR1 LNHDA, CDR2 SQIVND (reference sequence). V shed 5 bases, J shed 5 bases, and the junction held 7 bases outside the gene matches. The CDR3 has 14 amino acids. The PCR used 60 Vbeta and 13 Jbeta primers. Method: immunoSEQ multiplex PCR; TCRdb's copy keeps in-frame clones and lacks some. The sample lists roughly 130,000 clones; 70% to 85% were seen once. This sample was taken from a study of cytomegalovirus exposure and HLA in healthy donors. Study outcomes and limitations: An assumption of roughly uniform sequencing depth across donors underlay the presence/absence analyses.

This receptor was identified in a woman aged 55-70 years in good health and CMV-seropositive. The chain has TRBV19 and TRBJ1-1, with TRBD1 matching over 8 bases. Material: PBMCs. This CDR3 is CASSGDRKSTEAFF. The CDR3, as DNA: TGTGCCAGTAGTGGGGACAGGAAAAGTACTGAAGCTTTCTTT.